These 28 T cell receptor beta chains were sequenced from one sample in a study of CXCR4 blockade with PD-1 therapy in pancreatic cancer. Here immunoSEQ multiplex PCR was the method, and the copy in TCRdb shows in-frame clones only, minus some. Of thousands of clones in the sample, approximately 46% were seen once. The sample comprised tumor tissue. The receptors originated from a human donor with pancreatic ductal adenocarcinoma.

This chain connects TRBV19 to TRBJ2-3, with 10 bases fitting TRBD1. CDR3 length: 16 residues. Germline trimming cut 4 bases from V and 6 bases from J; bases unmatched to any gene: 10. Germline CDR1 reads LNHDA; CDR2 reads SQIVND (reference sequence). The CDR3 loop reads CASSNRDRGLWDTQYF. The CDR3 DNA follows: TGTGCCAGTAGTAACCGGGACAGGGGTCTTTGGGATACGCAGTATTTT.

V gene TRBV14 combines with J gene TRBJ2-1; D gene uncertain. Germline assignment: CDR1 SGHDN and CDR2 FVKESK. This CDR3 spans 13 amino acids. V lost 0 bases and J lost 13, with 13 bases in between. The CDR3 spells CASSQDEGSPQFF. Written as DNA, the CDR3 is TGTGCCAGCAGCCAAGATGAAGGGTCACCCCAGTTCTTC.

The table lists this clone with a count of one. The chain uses TRBV19 and TRBJ2-1; the match to TRBD2 covers 8 bases. J was trimmed by 1 base and V by 3 bases; bases with no gene match: 2. The CDR3 runs 15 residues. Germline CDR1 reads LNHDA; CDR2 reads SQIVND (reference sequence). Written as DNA, the CDR3 is TGTGCCAGTAGTATTAGCGGGGATTCCTACAATGAGCAGTTCTTC. Its protein product is CASSISGDSYNEQFF.

The chain links TRBV28 to TRBJ1-2; no reliable D call. V was cut by 2 bases and J by 7 bases, with 14 bases left in between. This CDR3 is 14 amino acids long. Germline CDR1 reads MDHEN; CDR2 reads SYDVKM. The CDR3 here is CASSLDAGRGGYTF. The CDR3, as DNA: TGTGCCAGCAGTTTAGATGCAGGACGGGGTGGCTACACCTTC.

This clone was seen a handful of times. The CDR3 nucleotides read TGTGCCTGCCTTCTCCCCCCGGTCCGACAGTACTTC. Its protein is CACLLPPVRQYF. The chain uses TRBV9 and TRBJ2-5, with no clear D. The V end lost 10 bases, the J end lost 11 bases, and 21 bases lay between the germline ends. The CDR3 loop spans 12 amino acids. From germline, CDR1 is SGDLS and CDR2 YYNGEE.

The V and J genes are TRBV10-2 and TRBJ1-5, with a tentative D call TRBD1 (5 bases). The V end lost 7 bases, the J end lost 6 bases, and 19 bases lay between the germline ends. Germline lookup yields CDR1 WSHSY and CDR2 SAAADI. The CDR3 contains 15 residues. CDR3: CASTFFQSGGQPQHF. In DNA form, the CDR3 reads TGCGCCAGCACATTCTTCCAAAGCGGGGGTCAGCCCCAGCATTTT.

The sample holds a few counts of this clone. V and J are TRBV6-8 and TRBJ1-4; D gene unclear. V lost 6 bases, J lost 8 bases, and 10 bases lay in between. The CDR3 sequence is 12 residues long. Germline assignment: CDR1 MNHGY and CDR2 SAAAGT. The CDR3 nucleotides are TGTGCCAGCAGAGACGACACCGAAAAACTGTTTTTT. Residues: CASRDDTEKLFF.

This clone was observed a handful of times. The chain uses TRBV23-1 and TRBJ2-7; TRBD1 is a possible D gene (5 bases). TRBV23-1 counts as an open reading frame of uncertain function. V lost 6 bases to trimming and J lost 3 bases, with 12 bases between them. The CDR3 consists of 13 residues. The CDR3 spells CASSPRQYYEQYF. The CDR3, as DNA: TGCGCCAGCAGCCCCAGACAGTACTACGAGCAGTACTTC.

The chain carries TRBV19 and TRBJ2-2; D possibly matches TRBD1 or TRBD2 (5 bases each). This CDR3 comprises 14 residues. Germline CDR1 reads LNHDA; CDR2 reads SQIVND (reference sequence). The V end was cut by 4 bases, the J end by 4 bases, with 10 bases between. The CDR3 DNA is TGTGCCAGTAGTACATCAGGGACCACCGGGGAGCTGTTTTTT. It encodes CASSTSGTTGELFF.

This sequence joins TRBV6-8 and TRBJ1-2; tentative D call: TRBD1 (5 bases). Germline V gene sequence: CDR1 MNHGY, CDR2 SAAAGT. The CDR3 length is 14 residues. V lost 0 bases and J lost 6, with 11 bases in between. CDR3 amino acids: CASSYSSGFNGYTF. DNA for the CDR3: TGTGCCAGCAGTTACTCTTCAGGGTTCAATGGCTACACCTTC.

V usage is TRBV19 and J usage is TRBJ2-7; D unclear. CDR1 is LNHDA, CDR2 SQIVND, per germline (reference sequence). Between the trimmed V and J ends, which lost 2 bases and 2 bases, there was a span of 7 bases. The CDR3 loop spans 13 amino acids. CDR3 in amino acids: CASSIRVTYEQYF. The DNA for the CDR3 is TGTGCCAGTAGTATACGCGTAACCTACGAGCAGTACTTC.

The chain uses TRBV18 and TRBJ2-7; 8 positions agree with TRBD2. V gave up 4 bases and J gave up 6 bases; unmatched junction bases: 2. This CDR3 comprises 12 residues. Germline V gives CDR1 KGHSH, CDR2 LQKENI. This CDR3 is CASSLLAGEQYF. The CDR3 nucleotides are TGTGCCAGCTCACTGCTAGCGGGCGAGCAGTACTTC.

CDR3 in DNA: TGCGCCACTCGTATAGCGGGGGGCTCATCAGATACGCAGTATTTT. It is translated as CATRIAGGSSDTQYF. The chain recombines TRBV5-1 with TRBJ2-3, with 10 nucleotides matching TRBD2. Germline-derived CDR1 and CDR2 are SGHRS and YFSETQ. CDR3 length: 15 residues. V dropped 9 bases and J dropped 4; count of bases not matched to a gene: 11.

This rearrangement joins TRBV7-8 to TRBJ1-3, with D possibly matching TRBD1 (5 bases). CDR1 is SGHVS, CDR2 FQNEAQ, per germline. The CDR3 extends over 13 amino acids. Trimming stripped 2 bases from V and 4 bases from J, with 6 bases between. CDR3 region: CASSLSGGNTIYF. Here the CDR3 DNA reads TGTGCCAGCAGCTTATCAGGGGGAAACACCATATATTTT.

This chain joins TRBV19 and TRBJ1-2; 9 nucleotides match TRBD1. This CDR3 region has 13 residues. The V segment lost 0 bases and the J segment 14 bases; nucleotides outside the gene matches: 7. Looked up from germline, CDR1 is LNHDA and CDR2 is SQIVND (reference sequence). CDR3 protein: CASSIDPAGTGTF. The DNA for the CDR3 is TGTGCCAGTAGTATAGACCCCGCCGGGACAGGGACCTTC.

The chain employs TRBV5-1 and TRBJ2-3; possibly TRBD2 for D (6 bases). CDR3 length: 17 residues. Trimming shortened V by 1 base and J by 1 base, and 16 bases separated the two germline ends. Germline V CDR1 and CDR2: SGHRS, YFSETQ. As DNA, the CDR3 is TGCGCCAGCAGCTTGTCCGGGGGTCGGGACGGCACAGATACGCAGTATTTT. Encoded protein: CASSLSGGRDGTDTQYF. Looking up the rest from reference TRBV5-1 and TRBJ2-3 gives the full variable domain: KAGVTQTPRYLIKTRGQQVTLSCSPISGHRSVSWYQQTPGQGLQFLFEYFSETQRNKGNFPGRFSGRQFSNSRSEMNVSTLELGDSALYLCASSLSGGRDGTDTQYFGPGTRLTVL.

This clone has a single count. The chain recombines TRBV19 with TRBJ2-7, with TRBD1 matching over 11 bases. Germline V gene lookup returns CDR1 LNHDA and CDR2 SQIVND (reference sequence). CDR3 length equals 14 residues. With V trimmed by 7 bases and J by 2 bases, 4 bases remained unmatched. The DNA for the CDR3 is TGTGCCAGTATGGCGGGACAGGGGGCCTACGAGCAGTACTTC. Amino acids: CASMAGQGAYEQYF.

The table lists this clone with a few counts. This sequence joins TRBV6-7 and TRBJ1-1; no clear D gene. TRBV6-7 is labeled an ORF, and its function is uncertain. CDR3 length: 12 amino acids. Trimming stripped 5 bases from V and 10 bases from J, with 14 bases between. DNA for the CDR3: TGTGCCAGCAGTGAAGTATTTAAGGGAGCTTTCTTT. Protein sequence: CASSEVFKGAFF.

The rearrangement links TRBV19 to TRBJ2-1; 12 bases agree with TRBD2. The germline V gene encodes CDR1 LNHDA and CDR2 SQIVND (reference sequence). This CDR3 region has 20 residues. J gave up 5 bases and V 3 bases, and 17 bases lay outside the gene matches. DNA of the CDR3: TGTGCCAGTAGTATGCCTTGGGCTAGCGGGGGGGCTGTGAGGCACAATGAGCAGTTCTTC. Encoded protein: CASSMPWASGGAVRHNEQFF. The complete variable domain, with remaining parts taken from reference TRBV19 and TRBJ2-1, reads DGGITQSPKYLFRKEGQNVTLSCEQNLNHDAMYWYRQDPGQGLRLIYYSQIVNDFQKGDIAEGYSVSREKKESFPLTVTSAQKNPTAFYLCASSMPWASGGAVRHNEQFFGPGTRLTVL.

This clone came up a few times. This chain connects TRBV30 to TRBJ1-1; D call uncertain. The germline gives CDR1 GTSNPN, CDR2 SVGIG (reference sequence). The V and J ends lost 0 bases and 0 bases respectively, with 5 bases between them. This CDR3 is built from 13 residues. The CDR3 reads CAWSVGMNTEAFF. In nucleotides, the CDR3 is TGTGCCTGGAGTGTGGGGATGAACACTGAAGCTTTCTTT.

The rearrangement links TRBV11-3 to TRBJ2-7; the D gene is possibly TRBD2 (6 bases). V shed 5 bases and J shed 6 bases, with 20 bases lying between them. The CDR3 has 15 amino acids. Germline-derived CDR1 and CDR2 are SGHNT and YENEEA. The CDR3 spells CASSKSERAISEQYF. The CDR3 nucleotides are TGTGCCAGCAGCAAATCGGAGCGGGCTATAAGCGAGCAGTACTTC.

There are a few counts of this clone. Germline is not matched at one junction end, which may reflect a read error. This chain links TRBV6-4 with TRBJ1-6, with D perhaps matching TRBD1 (5 bases). The CDR3 totals 14 residues. Germline CDR1 reads MRHNA; CDR2 reads SNTAGT. The CDR3 protein is CASSYSLGDSPLHF. CDR3 DNA sequence: TGTGCCAGCAGTTACTCTTTGGGGGATTCACCCCTCCACTTT.

V usage is TRBV6-8 and J usage is TRBJ2-5; the match to TRBD2 covers 14 bases. This CDR3 comprises 15 residues. Trimming removed 5 bases from V and 5 bases from J; junction bases left unmatched: 4. Germline V gene data show CDR1 as MNHGY and CDR2 as SAAAGT. The CDR3 region is CASSETSGGAETQYF. In nucleotides, the CDR3 is TGTGCCAGCAGTGAGACTAGCGGGGGGGCCGAGACCCAGTACTTC.

The V gene is TRBV6-8, the J gene TRBJ2-7; 10 bases agree with TRBD1. CDR3 length equals 16 residues. The ends lost 0 bases at V and 6 bases at J; junction bases unmatched: 8. Germline V CDR1 and CDR2: MNHGY, SAAAGT. CDR3: CASSYSLTGGRSEQYF. As DNA, the CDR3 is TGTGCCAGCAGTTACTCCCTGACAGGGGGCCGAAGCGAGCAGTACTTC.

In its sample, this clone was seen a few times. The chain has TRBV6-8 and TRBJ1-2, with D perhaps TRBD1 (6 bases). The germline V gene has CDR1 MNHGY and CDR2 SAAAGT. This CDR3 spans 14 amino acids. V was shortened by 2 bases and J by 4 bases, with 11 bases between the two germline ends. The CDR3 DNA reads TGTGCCAGCAGTTACCGACGGGGGCGCTATGGCTACACCTTC. Protein product: CASSYRRGRYGYTF.

The V gene is TRBV15, the J gene TRBJ2-5, with D possibly matching TRBD1 (5 bases). The V gene lost 1 base and the J gene lost 5 bases, with 11 bases spanning the gap. This CDR3 contains 14 residues. In germline, CDR1 is LNHNV, CDR2 YYDKDF (reference sequence). The CDR3 DNA sequence: TGTGCCACCAGCAGAGGGGCAGGGAAGGAGACCCAGTACTTC. Amino acid sequence: CATSRGAGKETQYF.

The chain has TRBV5-1 and TRBJ2-3; a weak D match, TRBD2 (7 bases). V lost 2 bases and J lost 0, with 10 bases in between. This CDR3 region has 15 residues. The germline gives CDR1 SGHRS, CDR2 YFSETQ. The CDR3 is CASSLAGHSTDTQYF. The CDR3 nucleotides read TGCGCCAGCAGCTTAGCGGGACACAGCACAGATACGCAGTATTTT. Based on the CDR3 plus reference TRBV5-1 and TRBJ2-3, the full variable domain is KAGVTQTPRYLIKTRGQQVTLSCSPISGHRSVSWYQQTPGQGLQFLFEYFSETQRNKGNFPGRFSGRQFSNSRSEMNVSTLELGDSALYLCASSLAGHSTDTQYFGPGTRLTVL.

The genes are TRBV19 and TRBJ1-1, with 8 bases fitting TRBD1. Germline loops: CDR1 LNHDA, CDR2 SQIVND (reference sequence). V lost 7 bases, J lost 5 bases, and 6 bases stayed unmatched. The CDR3 has 13 residues. CDR3 sequence (DNA): TGTGCCAGTACCTCAGGGGGCTGGACTGAAGCTTTCTTT. It encodes CASTSGGWTEAFF.